This T cell receptor beta chain was documented in a study of T cell repertoires in cytomegalovirus infection. Study-level findings and limits: Carriers of CMV plus the relevant HLA were identified by cumulative public TCR beta family frequency.

Note on this clonotype: Its antigen is undetermined.

TCRdb reanalysed the reads using MiXCR and keeps one entry per CDR3 protein. The sample carries roughly 920,000 distinct CDR3 sequences, around 32% recorded once. V was clipped by 3 bases and J by 3 bases, with 9 bases between them. CDR3 length: 13 residues. The chain combines TRBV12-3 or TRBV12-4 with TRBJ2-7; no definite D call. The sample in question was cultured CD8+ T cells from PBMCs, obtained from culture after CMV antigen stimulation. This clonotype originated in a human donor in good health (CMV status not recorded). Some clones in this sample may be carry-over from other donors' samples. The CDR3 nucleotides read TGTGCCAGCAGTTTGCAGAAAAACTACGAGCAGTACTTC. Translating it yields CASSLQKNYEQYF.